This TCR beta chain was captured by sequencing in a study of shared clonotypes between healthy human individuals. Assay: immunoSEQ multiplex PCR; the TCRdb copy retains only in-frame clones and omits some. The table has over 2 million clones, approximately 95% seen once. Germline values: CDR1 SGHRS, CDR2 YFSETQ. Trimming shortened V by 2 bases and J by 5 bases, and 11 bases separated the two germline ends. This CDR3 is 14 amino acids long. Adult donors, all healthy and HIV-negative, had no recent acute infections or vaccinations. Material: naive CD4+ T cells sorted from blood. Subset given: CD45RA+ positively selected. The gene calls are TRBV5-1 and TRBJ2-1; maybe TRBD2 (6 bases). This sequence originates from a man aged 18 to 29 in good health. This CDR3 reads CASSLSGTDNEQFF. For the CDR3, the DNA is TGCGCCAGCAGCTTATCCGGGACTGACAATGAGCAGTTCTTC.